This is a list of T cell receptor beta chains from one sample in a study of T cell responses to AZD1222 COVID-19 vaccine. The assay was immunoSEQ multiplex PCR, and TCRdb's table has in-frame clones only and misses some. In the table there are 110,000 to 150,000 clones, over 80% of which are singletons. The sample was peripheral blood, taken 28 days after the second AZD1222 dose. These receptors came from an adult who received the AZD1222 COVID-19 vaccine. The CDR3 runs from the conserved cysteine through the conserved F or W. D genes are given only for firm matches. Clone size is shown for a subset of rows, as once, few, many or a class of expanded clone.

D gene | clone size | J gene | V gene | CDR3 protein | CDR3 DNA
TRBD2 | . | TRBJ2-2 | TRBV15 | CATSPRLAGVYTGELFF | TGTGCCACCAGCCCCCGACTAGCGGGAGTCTATACCGGGGAGCTGTTTTTT
. | . | TRBJ1-5 | TRBV6-2/TRBV6-3 | CASSYPRQLYYQPQHF | TGTGCCAGCAGTTACCCCCGGCAGCTTTACTATCAGCCCCAGCATTTT
. | . | TRBJ1-5 | TRBV28 | CASSPRDPNQPQHF | TGTGCCAGCAGTCCCCGTGATCCAAATCAGCCCCAGCATTTT
. | . | TRBJ2-7 | TRBV6-1 | CASSDGLADYEQYF | TGTGCCAGCAGTGATGGGCTAGCAGACTACGAGCAGTACTTC
TRBD1 | . | TRBJ2-3 | TRBV28 | CASSSRDRVTDTQYF | TGTGCCAGCAGCAGCCGGGACAGGGTAACAGATACGCAGTATTTT
. | . | TRBJ2-1 | TRBV7-2 | CASSPGPYNEQFF | TGTGCCAGCAGCCCTGGACCGTACAATGAGCAGTTCTTC
. | . | TRBJ1-5 | TRBV7-2 | CASSLVHNSNQPQHF | TGTGCCAGCAGCTTAGTTCACAATAGCAATCAGCCCCAGCATTTT
. | once | TRBJ2-3 | TRBV7-9 | CASSFGSPTDTQYF | TGTGCCAGCAGCTTCGGGTCGCCCACAGATACGCAGTATTTT
. | . | TRBJ2-2 | TRBV18 | CASSPYTGELFF | TGTGCCAGCTCACCATACACCGGGGAGCTGTTTTTT
TRBD2 | . | TRBJ2-7 | TRBV7-3 | CASSFGTSFDKQYF | TGTGCCAGCAGCTTTGGGACTAGCTTTGATAAGCAGTACTTC
. | . | TRBJ2-1 | TRBV15 | CATSRDLGTYNEQFF | TGTGCCACCAGCAGGGACCTAGGAACTTACAATGAGCAGTTCTTC
. | . | TRBJ2-7 | TRBV20-1 | CSASYEQYF | TGCAGTGCTAGCTACGAGCAGTACTTC
TRBD1 | . | TRBJ1-2 | TRBV19 | CASSTTLTGAVDYGYTF | TGTGCCAGTAGTACTACTCTGACAGGGGCTGTCGACTATGGCTACACCTTC
TRBD2 | . | TRBJ2-3 | TRBV27 | CAKNLGGRRTSGTTDTQYF | TGTGCCAAAAATCTCGGGGGGAGGAGGACTAGCGGGACCACAGATACGCAGTATTTT
. | . | TRBJ2-1 | TRBV30 | CAWTKGSYNEQFF | TGTGCCTGGACAAAGGGCTCCTACAATGAGCAGTTCTTC
. | few | TRBJ2-5 | TRBV7-6 | CASSLGAGQETQYF | TGTGCCAGCAGCCTCGGGGCAGGGCAAGAGACCCAGTACTTC
TRBD2 | . | TRBJ2-1 | TRBV4-3 | CASSQEGGNGYNEQFF | TGCGCCAGCAGCCAAGAGGGGGGGAACGGTTACAATGAGCAGTTCTTC
. | . | TRBJ2-2 | TRBV7-2 | CASSPRVNTGELFF | TGTGCCAGCAGCCCTCGGGTTAACACCGGGGAGCTGTTTTTT
. | . | TRBJ1-1 | TRBV5-1 | CASSLGLLRGGTEAFF | TGCGCCAGCAGCTTGGGACTGCTACGAGGGGGAACTGAAGCTTTCTTT
. | . | TRBJ1-2 | TRBV30 | CAGVGYTF | TGTGCCGGGGTCGGCTACACCTTC
. | . | TRBJ1-6 | TRBV10-3 | CAISELGTRASPLHF | TGTGCCATCAGTGAGTTGGGGACGCGGGCATCACCCCTCCACTTT
. | . | TRBJ1-5 | TRBV19 | CASSWGFNQPQHF | TGTGCCAGTAGCTGGGGTTTTAATCAGCCCCAGCATTTT
. | few | TRBJ2-7 | TRBV28 | CASRSMGDEQYF | TGTGCCAGCAGGTCAATGGGAGACGAGCAGTACTTC
. | . | TRBJ1-1 | TRBV18 | CASSPMSENTEAFF | TGTGCCAGCTCACCAATGTCAGAGAACACTGAAGCTTTCTTT
. | . | TRBJ2-5 | TRBV18 | CASSYQETQYF | TGTGCCAGCTCTTACCAAGAGACCCAGTACTTC
. | . | TRBJ1-1 | TRBV10-3 | CAISVGRGTEAFF | TGTGCCATCAGTGTGGGTCGTGGCACTGAAGCTTTCTTT
. | . | TRBJ1-3 | TRBV9 | CASSVSNGYSGNTIYF | TGTGCCAGCAGCGTTTCTAACGGTTACTCTGGAAACACCATATATTTT
TRBD2 | once | TRBJ2-7 | TRBV10-2 | CASSDGLAGSYF | TGCGCCAGCAGTGACGGACTAGCGGGAAGCTACTTC
. | . | TRBJ2-1 | TRBV11-3 | CASSLQGGEQFF | TGTGCCAGCAGCCTACAGGGTGGTGAGCAGTTCTTC
. | once | TRBJ1-2 | TRBV29-1 | CSVDSGPRGYTF | TGCAGCGTGGACTCGGGACCCAGGGGCTACACCTTC
TRBD1 | . | TRBJ1-1 | TRBV30 | CAWDRGYTEAFF | TGTGCCTGGGACAGGGGTTACACTGAAGCTTTCTTT
. | . | TRBJ2-7 | TRBV5-1 | CASSSPARQVRYEQYF | TGCGCCAGCAGCTCCCCGGCTAGACAGGTTCGCTACGAGCAGTACTTC
. | . | TRBJ1-1 | TRBV19 | CASSIKTANTEAFF | TGTGCCAGTAGTATCAAGACAGCCAACACTGAAGCTTTCTTT
. | . | TRBJ2-4 | TRBV7-8 | CASSLPDGAKNIQYF | TGTGCCAGCAGCCTTCCCGACGGGGCCAAAAACATTCAGTACTTC
. | . | TRBJ1-4 | TRBV6-5 | CATALGGTNEKLFF | TGTGCCACCGCCCTCGGGGGGACTAATGAAAAACTGTTTTTT
TRBD1 | . | TRBJ1-1 | TRBV5-6 | CASSGDSLNTEAFF | TGTGCCAGCAGCGGGGACAGCCTGAACACTGAAGCTTTCTTT
. | . | TRBJ2-7 | TRBV5-1 | CASSLDEVVTREQYF | TGCGCCAGCAGCTTGGATGAGGTGGTAACGCGGGAGCAGTACTTC
. | . | TRBJ2-3 | TRBV7-9 | CASSQNPGQGYSDTQYF | TGTGCCAGCAGCCAGAACCCGGGACAAGGGTACTCAGATACGCAGTATTTT
. | . | TRBJ1-4 | TRBV18 | CASSPPGTDPSNEKLFF | TGTGCCAGCTCACCACCCGGGACGGACCCCTCAAATGAAAAACTGTTTTTT
. | . | TRBJ2-5 | TRBV15 | CATSRPGGAAMETQYF | TGTGCCACCAGCAGACCAGGGGGGGCAGCTATGGAGACCCAGTACTTC
. | . | TRBJ2-4 | TRBV19 | CASSIGTSYQYF | TGTGCCAGTAGTATCGGCACTAGTTATCAGTACTTC
. | . | TRBJ1-2 | TRBV6-5 | CASSPTGYGYTF | TGTGCCAGCAGCCCGACGGGGTATGGCTACACCTTC
. | . | TRBJ1-5 | TRBV6-6 | CASSSGSQPQHF | TGTGCCAGCAGCTCAGGGTCTCAGCCCCAGCATTTT
. | . | TRBJ1-2 | TRBV28 | CASSSGTQTGGYTF | TGTGCCAGCAGTTCCGGGACCCAAACAGGGGGCTACACCTTC
. | . | TRBJ2-2 | TRBV10-3 | CAITERESPTGELFF | TGTGCCATCACCGAGAGAGAGTCCCCGACCGGGGAGCTGTTTTTT
TRBD1 | . | TRBJ1-2 | TRBV6-5 | CASSYSRTGGLYGYTF | TGTGCCAGCAGTTACTCCCGGACAGGGGGTCTCTATGGCTACACCTTC
TRBD2 | . | TRBJ2-1 | TRBV7-9 | CASSLAESYNEQFF | TGTGCCAGCAGCCTAGCGGAGTCCTACAATGAGCAGTTCTTC
. | . | TRBJ2-3 | TRBV2 | CASSEARDTDTQYF | TGTGCCAGCAGTGAGGCCAGGGACACAGATACGCAGTATTTT
. | . | TRBJ1-1 | TRBV5-6 | CASSLGSFRAFF | TGTGCCAGCAGTCTCGGAAGCTTTCGGGCTTTCTTT
. | . | TRBJ1-1 | TRBV15 | CATTQDVGEAFF | TGTGCCACCACCCAAGACGTCGGTGAAGCTTTCTTT
TRBD2 | . | TRBJ2-3 | TRBV14 | CASSPLAAATDTQYF | TGTGCCAGCAGCCCTCTAGCGGCAGCCACAGATACGCAGTATTTT
TRBD1 | . | TRBJ2-1 | TRBV11-1 | CASSLHSTGSYNEQFF | TGTGCCAGCAGCTTACATTCGACAGGGTCCTACAATGAGCAGTTCTTC
TRBD2 | . | TRBJ2-2 | TRBV19 | CASSIGRDTGELFF | TGTGCCAGTAGTATCGGGAGGGACACCGGGGAGCTGTTTTTT
. | . | TRBJ2-2 | TRBV11-3 | CASSFSGGNTGELFF | TGTGCCAGCAGCTTCAGCGGAGGGAACACCGGGGAGCTGTTTTTT
. | . | TRBJ1-3 | TRBV6-5 | CASRAGQVNTIYF | TGTGCCAGCAGGGCGGGACAAGTCAACACCATATATTTT
TRBD2 | . | TRBJ2-3 | TRBV2 | CASSEGGGGTDTQYF | TGTGCCAGCAGTGAAGGGGGGGGTGGCACAGATACGCAGTATTTT
. | . | TRBJ1-1 | TRBV24-1 | CATRTAVNTEAFF | TGTGCCACGAGGACAGCCGTGAACACTGAAGCTTTCTTT
. | . | TRBJ1-1 | TRBV7-2 | CASSLDHTEAFF | TGTGCCAGCAGCTTAGACCACACTGAAGCTTTCTTT
. | . | TRBJ1-6 | TRBV5-1 | CASSQTKDSPLHF | TGCGCCAGCAGTCAAACCAAGGACTCACCCCTCCACTTT
. | once | TRBJ1-4 | TRBV28 | CASSSGGDEKLFF | TGTGCCAGCAGTTCCGGGGGCGATGAAAAACTGTTTTTT